These 18 T cell receptor beta chains share one sample of origin, sequenced in a study of CD8+CD57+ T cells in acquired aplastic anemia. Sequencing was done on patients that had shown CD8+CD57+ cell expansion by flow cytometry. The study profiled TCR beta VDJ and CDR3 using genomic DNA as template. TCRdb redid the calling of the reads with MiXCR, one entry per CDR3 protein. This sample carries approximately 300,000 distinct CDR3 sequences, approximately 58% of them seen once, and the ten largest clones take 1.3%. The specimen sequenced was sorted CD4+, CD8+, or CD8+CD57+ T cells (not recorded which) from PBMCs. These receptors came from a human donor with aplastic anemia.

There are many counts of this clonotype. The rearrangement links TRBV5-1 to TRBJ2-7; 10 bases fit TRBD1. V trimming: 4 bases; J trimming: 5 bases; junction bases outside the gene matches: 6. The CDR3 length is 14 residues. Looked up from germline, CDR1 is SGHRS and CDR2 is YFSETQ. DNA of the CDR3: TGCGCCAGCAGCCCGGACAGGGGGTCCGACGAGCAGTACTTC. Its translation is CASSPDRGSDEQYF.

This clonotype was recorded at least ten times. This chain joins TRBV19 and TRBJ2-7, with TRBD2 matching over 12 bases. CDR1 is LNHDA and CDR2 is SQIVND in the germline V gene (reference sequence). The CDR3 runs to 15 residues. Germline trimming cut 5 bases from V and 3 bases from J; bases unmatched to any gene: 5. Here the CDR3 reads CASSETSGSFYEQYF. The CDR3, as DNA: TGTGCCAGTAGTGAGACTAGCGGGAGTTTCTACGAGCAGTACTTC.

The chain recombines TRBV6-5 with TRBJ2-7, with D tentatively TRBD1 (6 bases). The CDR3 contains 14 residues. V was shortened by 6 bases and J by 2 bases, with 14 bases between the two germline ends. Germline V gene data show CDR1 as MNHEY and CDR2 as SVGAGI. CDR3 DNA sequence: TGTGCCAGCAGCGGCCGGGGACAAACCTACGAGCAGTACTTC. Protein sequence: CASSGRGQTYEQYF.

The chain is built from TRBV6-5 and TRBJ2-7; 9 bases align to TRBD2. From germline, CDR1 is MNHEY and CDR2 SVGAGI. V gave up 6 bases and J gave up 3 bases; unmatched junction bases: 9. CDR3 size: 15 residues. The CDR3 region has the DNA TGTGCCAGCAGGCGCGGGGGGGCGTTGAACTACGAGCAGTACTTC. It codes for CASRRGGALNYEQYF.

V usage is TRBV7-2 and J usage is TRBJ1-5; D is unresolved. The CDR3 consists of 15 residues. Trimming pared 5 bases from V and 3 bases from J, leaving 14 bases between. Germline V gene lookup returns CDR1 SGHTA and CDR2 FQGNSA. In nucleotides, the CDR3 is TGTGCCAGCAGCCTTAGGATCGGATTCAATCAGCCCCAGCATTTT. Translation: CASSLRIGFNQPQHF.

This rearrangement joins TRBV24-1 to TRBJ2-3, with 10 nucleotides matching TRBD2. Per germline, CDR1 KGHDR and CDR2 SFDVKD. The junction had 1 base not matched to a gene; V was cut back by 3 bases and J by 5 bases. The CDR3 covers 14 residues. Here the CDR3 DNA reads TGTGCCACCAGTGATCCTAGCGGGAGAGATACGCAGTATTTT. It yields the protein CATSDPSGRDTQYF.

This clonotype was seen repeatedly, ten times or more. This sequence joins TRBV3-1 and TRBJ2-5, with 8 bases matching TRBD2. V trimming: 8 bases; J trimming: 5 bases; junction bases outside the gene matches: 7. The CDR3 consists of 13 residues. Germline CDR1 is LGHDT and CDR2 is YNNKEL (reference sequence). The CDR3 here is CASRRGAWETQYF. In nucleotides, the CDR3 is TGTGCCAGCCGGCGGGGGGCCTGGGAGACCCAGTACTTC.

This clonotype was seen many times. This chain connects TRBV20-1 to TRBJ2-7, with D perhaps TRBD1 or TRBD2 (5 bases each). The V end was cut by 5 bases, the J end by 2 bases, with 16 bases between. The CDR3 consists of 14 residues. The germline V gene encodes CDR1 DFQATT and CDR2 SNEGSKA (reference sequence). DNA for the CDR3: TGCAGTGCTCACGACAGAGGGGCCACCTACGAGCAGTACTTC. The encoded protein is CSAHDRGATYEQYF.

V usage is TRBV5-1 and J usage is TRBJ2-5, with TRBD1 matching over 10 bases. Germline V gene lookup returns CDR1 SGHRS and CDR2 YFSETQ. The CDR3 contains 15 residues. J gave up 5 bases and V 3 bases, and 7 bases lay outside the gene matches. The CDR3 DNA sequence: TGCGCCAGCAGCTACGGGACAGGGGTTGACGAGACCCAGTACTTC. This codes for CASSYGTGVDETQYF.

The J gene is TRBJ1-1, the V gene TRBV7-2; D remains ambiguous. The germline V and J ends were trimmed by 2 bases and 3 bases, with 10 bases remaining between them. This CDR3 has 14 residues. CDR1 is SGHTA, CDR2 FQGNSA, per germline. CDR3 in DNA: TGTGCCAGCAGCTTATTGCGGAGGGACACTGAAGCTTTCTTT. This sequence encodes CASSLLRRDTEAFF.

This clonotype is a singleton in its sample. V is TRBV5-1 and J is TRBJ1-6; D gene uncertain. From germline, CDR1 is SGHRS and CDR2 YFSETQ. V was pared by 8 bases and J by 8 bases, with 17 bases between. The CDR3 consists of 14 residues. CDR3 amino acids: CASTINRDYSPLHF. The DNA of the CDR3 is TGCGCCAGTACCATAAACAGAGACTATTCACCCCTCCACTTT.

The chain links TRBV5-1 to TRBJ1-6, with no clear D. Trimming shortened V by 0 bases and J by 10 bases, and 8 bases separated the two germline ends. Germline loops: CDR1 SGHRS, CDR2 YFSETQ. CDR3 length equals 13 residues. CDR3 region: CASSLGSGSPLHF. CDR3 bases: TGCGCCAGCAGCTTGGGTTCTGGCTCACCCCTCCACTTT. The variable domain in full, with the rest retrieved from reference TRBV5-1 and TRBJ1-6, is KAGVTQTPRYLIKTRGQQVTLSCSPISGHRSVSWYQQTPGQGLQFLFEYFSETQRNKGNFPGRFSGRQFSNSRSEMNVSTLELGDSALYLCASSLGSGSPLHFGNGTRLTVT.

About this clonotype itself: Relative to the germline gene, one junction end is altered; a read error may explain this. This chain joins TRBV15 and TRBJ2-6; a possible D gene is TRBD2 (6 bases). Germline CDR1 reads LNHNV; CDR2 reads YYDKDF (reference sequence). The CDR3 has 17 residues. The CDR3 nucleotides are TGCGCCACCAGCCGCAGGGAGGATCTCCGTGGGGCCAACGTCCTGACTTTC. Residues: CATSRREDLRGANVLTF.

This chain uses TRBV2 with TRBJ2-4; D is unclear. CDR3 length: 11 residues. From germline, CDR1 is SNHLY and CDR2 FYNNEI. Trimming shortened V by 2 bases and J by 14 bases, and 10 bases separated the two germline ends. CDR3 in amino acids: CASSEQVAKYF. The CDR3 DNA sequence: TGTGCCAGCAGTGAACAGGTGGCGAAGTACTTC.

This chain uses TRBV3-1 with TRBJ2-7, with unresolved D. CDR1 LGHDT and CDR2 YNNKEL come from the germline V gene (reference sequence). The CDR3 length is 13 residues. Trimming took 4 bases from V and 2 from J, leaving 9 bases between them. CDR3 sequence: CASSRSPTYEQYF. The CDR3 DNA is TGTGCCAGCAGCCGAAGTCCCACCTACGAGCAGTACTTC.

As concerns this clonotype: The junction departs from the called germline gene at one end, perhaps through a read error. The rearrangement uses TRBV10-3 and TRBJ1-1; D is unclear. CDR1 is ENHRY and CDR2 is SYGVKD in the germline V gene. This CDR3 contains 12 residues. The CDR3 sequence: CATSEPESKAFF. The DNA for the CDR3 is TGTGCCACCAGTGAGCCAGAGTCCAAAGCTTTCTTT.

The V gene is TRBV15, the J gene TRBJ1-6; 7 bases match TRBD1. This CDR3 spans 16 amino acids. In germline, CDR1 is LNHNV, CDR2 YYDKDF (reference sequence). V was clipped by 3 bases and J by 6 bases; unmatched bases: 8. The CDR3 is CATSRQGTVTNSPLHF. CDR3 DNA: TGTGCCACCAGCAGGCAGGGGACAGTTACTAATTCACCCCTCCACTTT.

The chain recombines TRBV14 with TRBJ2-5; D perhaps matches TRBD2 (6 bases). Germline loops: CDR1 SGHDN, CDR2 FVKESK. This CDR3 has 18 residues. Trimming removed 5 bases from V and 4 bases from J, with 26 bases in between. The CDR3: CASSSGRRGSLLGETQYF. The DNA of the CDR3 is TGTGCCAGCAGCTCCGGAAGGCGGGGCTCCCTCTTGGGAGAGACCCAGTACTTC.